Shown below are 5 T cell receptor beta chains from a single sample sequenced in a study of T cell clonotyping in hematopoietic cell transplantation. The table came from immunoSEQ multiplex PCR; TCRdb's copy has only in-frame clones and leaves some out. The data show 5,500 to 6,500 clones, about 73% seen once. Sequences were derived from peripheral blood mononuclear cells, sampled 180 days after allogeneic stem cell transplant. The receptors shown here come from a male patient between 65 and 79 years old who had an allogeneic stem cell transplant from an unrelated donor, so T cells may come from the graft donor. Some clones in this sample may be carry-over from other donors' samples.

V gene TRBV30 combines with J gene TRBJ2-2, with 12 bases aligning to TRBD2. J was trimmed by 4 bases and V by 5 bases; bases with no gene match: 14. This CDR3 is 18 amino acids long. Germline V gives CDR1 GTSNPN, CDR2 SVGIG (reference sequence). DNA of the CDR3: TGTGCCTGGCAGGCTAGCGGGAGGGCCGGGATTAGCACCGGGGAGCTGTTTTTT. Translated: CAWQASGRAGISTGELFF.

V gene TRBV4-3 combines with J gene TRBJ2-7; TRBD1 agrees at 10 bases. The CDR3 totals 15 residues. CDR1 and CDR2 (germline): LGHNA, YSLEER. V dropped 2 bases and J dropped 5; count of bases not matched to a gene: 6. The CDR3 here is CASSQHRQGANEQYF. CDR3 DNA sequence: TGCGCCAGCAGCCAACATCGACAGGGGGCAAACGAGCAGTACTTC.

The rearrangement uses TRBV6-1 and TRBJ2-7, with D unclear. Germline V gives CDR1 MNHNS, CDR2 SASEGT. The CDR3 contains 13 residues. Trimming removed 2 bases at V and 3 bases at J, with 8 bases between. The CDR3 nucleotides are TGTGCCAGCAGTGAAACTCCATTCTACGAGCAGTACTTC. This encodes CASSETPFYEQYF.

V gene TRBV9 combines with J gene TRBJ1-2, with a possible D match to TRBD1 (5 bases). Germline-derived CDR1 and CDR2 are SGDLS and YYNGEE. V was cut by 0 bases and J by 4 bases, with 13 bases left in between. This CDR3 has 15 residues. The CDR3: CASSVEAGLGYGYTF. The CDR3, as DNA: TGTGCCAGCAGCGTAGAAGCAGGGCTCGGCTATGGCTACACCTTC. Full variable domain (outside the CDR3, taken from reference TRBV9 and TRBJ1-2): DSGVTQTPKHLITATGQRVTLRCSPRSGDLSVYWYQQSLDQGLQFLIQYYNGEERAKGNILERFSAQQFPDLHSELNLSSLELGDSALYFCASSVEAGLGYGYTFGSGTRLTVV.

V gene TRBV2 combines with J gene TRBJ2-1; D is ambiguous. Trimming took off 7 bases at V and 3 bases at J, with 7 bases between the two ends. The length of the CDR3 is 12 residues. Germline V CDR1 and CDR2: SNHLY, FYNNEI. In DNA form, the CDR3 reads TGTGCCAGCACCGGGCTCTACAATGAGCAGTTCTTC. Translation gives CASTGLYNEQFF.